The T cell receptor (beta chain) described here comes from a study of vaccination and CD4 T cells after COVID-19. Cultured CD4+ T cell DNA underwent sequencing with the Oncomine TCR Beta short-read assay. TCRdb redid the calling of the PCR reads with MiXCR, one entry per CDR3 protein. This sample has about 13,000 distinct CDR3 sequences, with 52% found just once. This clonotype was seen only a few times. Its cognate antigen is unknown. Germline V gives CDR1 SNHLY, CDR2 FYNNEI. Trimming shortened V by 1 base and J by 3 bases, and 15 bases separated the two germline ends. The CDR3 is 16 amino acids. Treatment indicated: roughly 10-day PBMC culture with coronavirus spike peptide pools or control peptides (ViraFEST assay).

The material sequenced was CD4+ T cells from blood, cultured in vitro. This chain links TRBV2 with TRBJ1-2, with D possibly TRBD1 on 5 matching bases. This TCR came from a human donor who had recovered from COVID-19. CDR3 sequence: CASSEGTRGGDYGYTF. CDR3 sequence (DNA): TGTGCCAGCAGTGAAGGGACCCGGGGCGGGGACTATGGCTACACCTTC.